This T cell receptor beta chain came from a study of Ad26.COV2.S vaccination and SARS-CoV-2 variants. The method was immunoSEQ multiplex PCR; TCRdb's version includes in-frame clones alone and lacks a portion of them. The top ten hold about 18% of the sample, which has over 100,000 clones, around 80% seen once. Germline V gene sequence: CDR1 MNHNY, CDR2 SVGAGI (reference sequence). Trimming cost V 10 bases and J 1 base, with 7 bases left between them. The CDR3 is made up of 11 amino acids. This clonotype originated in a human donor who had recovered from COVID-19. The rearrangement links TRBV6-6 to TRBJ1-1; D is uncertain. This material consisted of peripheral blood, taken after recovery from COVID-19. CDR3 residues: CATCRNTEAFF. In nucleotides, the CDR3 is TGTGCCACCTGCCGGAACACTGAAGCTTTCTTT.